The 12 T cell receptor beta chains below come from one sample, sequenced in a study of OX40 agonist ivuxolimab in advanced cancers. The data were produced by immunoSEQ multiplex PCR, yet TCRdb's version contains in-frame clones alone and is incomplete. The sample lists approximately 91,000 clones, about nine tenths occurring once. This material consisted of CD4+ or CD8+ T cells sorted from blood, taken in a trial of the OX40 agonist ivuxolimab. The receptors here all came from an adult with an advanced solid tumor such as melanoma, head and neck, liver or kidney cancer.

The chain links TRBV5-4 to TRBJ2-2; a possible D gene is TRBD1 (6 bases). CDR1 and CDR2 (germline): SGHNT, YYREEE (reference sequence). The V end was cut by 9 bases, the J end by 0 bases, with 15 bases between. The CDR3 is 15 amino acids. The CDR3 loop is CAIGTPPANTGELFF. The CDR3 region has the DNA TGTGCCATTGGGACACCGCCAGCGAACACCGGGGAGCTGTTTTTT.

The CDR3 spells CASSLAVTGTASYEQYF. In DNA, the CDR3 is TGTGCCAGCAGCTTAGCGGTAACCGGGACAGCATCCTACGAGCAGTACTTC. This chain uses TRBV7-6 with TRBJ2-7, with 7 bases lining up with TRBD1. J lost 1 base, V lost 0 bases, and 9 bases had no gene match. The CDR3 runs to 17 residues. CDR1 is SGHVS, CDR2 FNYEAQ, per germline.

DNA for the CDR3: TGTGCCAGCGCAAGCGGTAGGGGGGGCGGAGAGACCCAGTACTTC. Amino acid sequence: CASASGRGGGETQYF. The genes are TRBV7-2 and TRBJ2-5, with D perhaps matching TRBD2 (7 bases). The CDR3 contains 15 residues. Trimming removed 8 bases from V and 4 bases from J, with 20 bases in between. Per germline, CDR1 SGHTA and CDR2 FQGNSA.

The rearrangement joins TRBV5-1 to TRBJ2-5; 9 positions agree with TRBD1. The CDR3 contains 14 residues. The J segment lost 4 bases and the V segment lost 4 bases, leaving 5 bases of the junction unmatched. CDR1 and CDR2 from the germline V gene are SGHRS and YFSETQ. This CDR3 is CASSGTGGGETQYF. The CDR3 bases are TGCGCCAGCAGCGGTACAGGGGGCGGAGAGACCCAGTACTTC.

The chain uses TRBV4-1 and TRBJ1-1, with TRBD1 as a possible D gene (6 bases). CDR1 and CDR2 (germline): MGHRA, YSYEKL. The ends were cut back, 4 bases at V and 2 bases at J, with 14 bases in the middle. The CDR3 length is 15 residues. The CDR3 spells CASSPEGGLNTEAFF. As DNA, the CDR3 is TGCGCCAGCAGCCCGGAGGGGGGGCTCAACACTGAAGCTTTCTTT.

CDR3 nucleotide sequence: TGTGCCAGCAGCTTAAGGCGCCACTTGGACAGTAGAGGAAACACCATATATTTT. Protein: CASSLRRHLDSRGNTIYF. This chain joins TRBV7-8 and TRBJ1-3; maybe TRBD1 (6 bases). Germline-derived CDR1 and CDR2 are SGHVS and FQNEAQ. The CDR3 extends over 18 amino acids. V was shortened by 2 bases and J by 4 bases, with 21 bases between the two germline ends.

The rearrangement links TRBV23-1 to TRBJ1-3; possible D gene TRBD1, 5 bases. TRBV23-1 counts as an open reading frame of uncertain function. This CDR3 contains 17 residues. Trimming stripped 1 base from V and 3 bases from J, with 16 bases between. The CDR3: CASSQCAIRVNGNTIYF. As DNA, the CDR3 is TGCGCCAGCAGTCAATGCGCAATCAGGGTGAATGGAAACACCATATATTTT.

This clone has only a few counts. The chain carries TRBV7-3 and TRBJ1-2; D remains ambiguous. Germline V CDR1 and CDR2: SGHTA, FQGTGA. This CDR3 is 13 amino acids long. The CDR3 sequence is CAGLTRTSYGYTF. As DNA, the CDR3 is TGTGCAGGACTCACCCGGACTAGCTATGGCTACACCTTC.

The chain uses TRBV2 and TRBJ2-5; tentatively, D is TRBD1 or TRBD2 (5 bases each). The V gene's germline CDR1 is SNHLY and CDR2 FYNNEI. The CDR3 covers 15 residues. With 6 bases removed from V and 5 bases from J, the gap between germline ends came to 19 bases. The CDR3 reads CASSAIRDLRETQYF. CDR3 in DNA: TGTGCCAGCAGCGCCATCCGGGACCTTAGGGAGACCCAGTACTTC.

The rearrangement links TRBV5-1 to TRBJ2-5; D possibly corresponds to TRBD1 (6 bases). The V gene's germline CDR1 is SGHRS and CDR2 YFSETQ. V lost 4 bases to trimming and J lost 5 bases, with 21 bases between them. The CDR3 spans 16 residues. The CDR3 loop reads CASSITQGTAGETQYF. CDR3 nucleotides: TGCGCCAGCAGCATTACACAGGGCACTGCTGGGGAGACCCAGTACTTC.

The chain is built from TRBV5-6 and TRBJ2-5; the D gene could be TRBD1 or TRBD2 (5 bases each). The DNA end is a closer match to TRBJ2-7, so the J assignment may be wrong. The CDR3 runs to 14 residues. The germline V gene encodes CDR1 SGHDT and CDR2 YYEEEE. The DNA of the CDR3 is TGTGCCAGCAGCCCCTGGGGGAATAAATACGAGCAGTACTTC. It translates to CASSPWGNKYEQYF.

CDR3 loop: CSASGTRTGELFF. The CDR3 DNA reads as TGCAGCGCCTCAGGGACAAGGACCGGGGAGCTGTTTTTT. The chain carries TRBV29-1 and TRBJ2-2; D may be TRBD1 (6 bases). This CDR3 comprises 13 residues. CDR1 is SQVTM, CDR2 ANQGSEA, per germline. Trimming removed 7 bases from V and 5 bases from J, with 14 bases in between.